This entry lists 5 T cell receptor beta chains sequenced from one sample in a study of blood T cell repertoires in COVID-19. TCRdb keeps only in-frame clones here, not all; method: immunoSEQ multiplex PCR. The table lists roughly 150,000 clones, 75% to 90% of them singletons, with roughly 3.2% in the top ten. The material sequenced was peripheral blood. The receptors were gathered from a woman aged 60-75 years with active COVID-19.

The chain joins TRBV28 to TRBJ1-2; 9 bases map to TRBD1. CDR3 length: 18 residues. The V and J ends lost 2 bases and 8 bases, in that order; junction bases with no gene match: 18. Germline CDR1 and CDR2: MDHEN and SYDVKM. The CDR3 loop reads CASSLVGQGTGVLIGYTF. The CDR3 coding sequence is TGTGCCAGCAGTTTAGTGGGACAGGGTACAGGTGTTTTGATCGGCTACACCTTC.

J is TRBJ2-1 and V is TRBV30; TRBD2 aligns across 8 bases. The length of the CDR3 is 14 residues. Germline-derived CDR1 and CDR2 are GTSNPN and SVGIG (reference sequence). J lost 14 bases, V lost 0 bases, and 12 bases had no gene match. The CDR3 is CAWSVAGSGTSEFF. The DNA of the CDR3 is TGTGCCTGGAGTGTAGCCGGTAGCGGGACGTCGGAGTTCTTC.

The rearrangement joins TRBV5-1 to TRBJ2-1; 8 bases are shared with TRBD2. This CDR3 region has 16 residues. Germline-derived CDR1 and CDR2 are SGHRS and YFSETQ. V lost 4 bases, J lost 5 bases, and 11 bases stayed unmatched. Here the CDR3 reads CASSGSETSENNEQFF. The DNA of the CDR3 is TGCGCCAGCAGCGGTTCTGAGACTAGCGAAAACAATGAGCAGTTCTTC.

This chain connects TRBV7-3 to TRBJ1-1; 9 positions match TRBD1. The junction had 8 bases not matched to a gene; V was cut back by 5 bases and J by 1 base. CDR3 size: 16 residues. Germline CDR1 reads SGHTA; CDR2 reads FQGTGA. CDR3 sequence: CASSVKGQGQNTEAFF. In DNA, the CDR3 is TGTGCCAGCAGCGTAAAGGGACAGGGCCAGAACACTGAAGCTTTCTTT. The full variable domain, in which reference TRBV7-3 and TRBJ1-1 provide the parts outside the CDR3, is GAGVSQTPSNKVTEKGKYVELRCDPISGHTALYWYRQSLGQGPEFLIYFQGTGAADDSGLPNDRFFAVRPEGSVSTLKIQRTERGDSAVYLCASSVKGQGQNTEAFFGQGTRLTVV.

The chain joins TRBV7-3 to TRBJ1-3; D perhaps matches TRBD1 (5 bases). V lost 5 bases to trimming and J lost 0 bases, with 14 bases between them. This CDR3 comprises 16 residues. Germline assignment: CDR1 SGHTA and CDR2 FQGTGA. The CDR3, as DNA: TGTGCCAGCAGCCCCCTCGGGGGAGGCTCTGGAAACACCATATATTTT. Translating it yields CASSPLGGGSGNTIYF.